The 14 T cell receptor beta chains in this list originate from one sample, sequenced in a study. Sequencing was performed with immunoSEQ multiplex PCR; in TCRdb, only in-frame clones are kept and a portion is missing. The table shows some 70,000 clones, with about 93% occurring only once. The sample consisted of PBMCs. These receptors all come from a man aged 35-49 years with rheumatoid arthritis.

The genes are TRBV7-9 and TRBJ2-1; 9 bases are shared with TRBD2. The CDR3 extends over 13 amino acids. CDR1 is SEHNR and CDR2 is FQNEAQ in the germline V gene (reference sequence). With V trimmed by 5 bases and J by 12 bases, 8 bases remained unmatched. For the CDR3, the DNA is TGTGCCAGCAGCGACCAGCGGGGGGCTTGGCAGTTCTTC. Its protein product is CASSDQRGAWQFF.

The chain is built from TRBV3-1 (or the pseudogene TRBV3-2) and TRBJ2-3; D uncertain. CDR1 is LGHDT and CDR2 is YNNKEL in the germline V gene (reference sequence). The CDR3 extends over 17 amino acids. The V gene lost 0 bases and the J gene lost 0 bases, with 13 bases spanning the gap. CDR3 amino acids: CASSQDLPSTSTDTQYF. The CDR3 DNA reads as TGTGCCAGCAGCCAAGATCTTCCATCTACTAGCACAGATACGCAGTATTTT.

The chain links TRBV5-1 to TRBJ1-4, with D possibly TRBD1 on 6 matching bases. This CDR3 region has 15 residues. CDR1 and CDR2 (germline): SGHRS, YFSETQ. Trimming took off 4 bases at V and 2 bases at J, with 12 bases between the two ends. As DNA, the CDR3 is TGCGCCAGCAGCGGTACAGGGTCCACTAATGAAAAACTGTTTTTT. This codes for CASSGTGSTNEKLFF.

The chain recombines TRBV4-3 with TRBJ1-5, with D uncertain. Trimming left V 1 base short and J 5 bases short, with 9 bases between. This CDR3 has 14 residues. Germline CDR1 LGHNA, CDR2 YSLEER. CDR3 protein: CASSQGAGYQPQHF. The CDR3, as DNA: TGCGCCAGCAGCCAAGGTGCTGGGTATCAGCCCCAGCATTTT.

The chain joins TRBV7-9 to TRBJ2-6; D is unclear. Trimming removed 1 base from V and 2 bases from J, with 12 bases in between. CDR3 length: 17 residues. Germline CDR1 is SEHNR and CDR2 is FQNEAQ (reference sequence). CDR3 residues: CASSLGPPGTGANVLTF. The CDR3, as DNA: TGTGCCAGCAGCTTAGGCCCCCCTGGGACTGGGGCCAACGTCCTGACTTTC. Full variable domain (outside the CDR3, taken from reference TRBV7-9 and TRBJ2-6): DTGVSQNPRHKITKRGQNVTFRCDPISEHNRLYWYRQTLGQGPEFLTYFQNEAQLEKSRLLSDRFSAERPKGSFSTLEIQRTEQGDSAMYLCASSLGPPGTGANVLTFGAGSRLTVL.

The CDR3 DNA reads as TGTGCCTGGAGTGTCAGTACCTCTCGGGACAGGTCGTCAACCCTCCACTTT. Its translation is CAWSVSTSRDRSSTLHF. The chain combines TRBV30 with TRBJ1-6; TRBD1 aligns across 8 bases. The trim removed 0 bases at V and 14 bases at J, leaving 18 bases unmatched. This CDR3 region has 17 residues. The germline CDR1 and CDR2 sequences are GTSNPN and SVGIG (reference sequence).

The chain carries TRBV7-8 and TRBJ2-3, with TRBD2 matching 13 bases. V gave up 2 bases and J gave up 1 base; unmatched junction bases: 6. Germline CDR1 SGHVS, CDR2 FQNEAQ. The CDR3 covers 18 residues. CDR3: CASSLSWTSGGRTDTQYF. In DNA form, the CDR3 reads TGTGCCAGCAGCTTATCTTGGACTAGCGGGGGACGCACAGATACGCAGTATTTT.

CDR3: CASSIIHNSPLHF. The CDR3 region has the DNA TGTGCCAGCAGTATTATCCATAATTCACCCCTCCACTTT. This chain connects TRBV12-3 or TRBV12-4 to TRBJ1-6; no clear D gene. This CDR3 is built from 13 residues. The V gene lost 5 bases and the J gene lost 5 bases, with 7 bases spanning the gap.

The rearrangement links TRBV11-3 to TRBJ2-6, with 15 positions matching TRBD2. The CDR3 spans 18 residues. With V trimmed by 5 bases and J by 3 bases, 5 bases remained unmatched. CDR1 and CDR2 from the germline V gene are SGHNT and YENEEA. CDR3 region: CASSNRTSGRGGANVLTF. For the CDR3, the DNA is TGTGCCAGCAGCAATCGGACTAGCGGGAGGGGTGGGGCCAACGTCCTGACTTTC.

The rearrangement links TRBV28 to TRBJ2-2; D unresolved. The V end was cut by 1 base, the J end by 6 bases, with 0 bases between. CDR1 MDHEN and CDR2 SYDVKM come from the germline V gene. CDR3 size: 11 residues. CDR3 bases: TGTGCCAGCAGTTTATCCGGGGAGCTGTTTTTT. Its protein product is CASSLSGELFF.

This chain uses TRBV24-1 with TRBJ1-1, with 7 bases fitting TRBD1. Trimming at V came to 9 bases and at J to 1 base, leaving 4 bases not matched to a gene. Per the germline V gene, CDR1 is KGHDR and CDR2 is SFDVKD. There are 13 residues in the CDR3. This chain's CDR3 is CATRQGANTEAFF. DNA of the CDR3: TGTGCCACCCGACAGGGAGCGAACACTGAAGCTTTCTTT.

The V gene is TRBV2, the J gene TRBJ2-7; TRBD2 agrees at 10 bases. CDR1 is SNHLY and CDR2 is FYNNEI in the germline V gene. V was pared by 6 bases and J by 3 bases, with 14 bases of the junction left unmatched. CDR3 length: 17 residues. The CDR3 DNA sequence: TGTGCCAGCAGGGAGGGCAGTGTTAGCGGGGGGTTCTACGAGCAGTACTTC. This encodes CASREGSVSGGFYEQYF.

The gene calls are TRBV29-1 and TRBJ1-2; D uncertain. Germline assignment: CDR1 SQVTM and CDR2 ANQGSEA. This CDR3 comprises 11 residues. Trimming took 4 bases from V and 5 from J, leaving 8 bases between them. CDR3 region: CSVGVRYGYTF. The CDR3 nucleotides are TGCAGCGTTGGAGTCAGATATGGCTACACCTTC. The whole variable domain, remainder taken from reference TRBV29-1 and TRBJ1-2, is SAVISQKPSRDICQRGTSLTIQCQVDSQVTMMFWYRQQPGQSLTLIATANQGSEATYESGFVIDKFPISRPNLTFSTLTVSNMSPEDSSIYLCSVGVRYGYTFGSGTRLTVV.

A remark on this clone: At one boundary the junction diverges from the germline segment, which might be a read error. The chain couples TRBV7-8 to TRBJ1-1, with a possible D match to TRBD1 (5 bases). The CDR3 loop spans 15 amino acids. In germline, CDR1 is SGHVS, CDR2 FQNEAQ. CDR3 in amino acids: CASTLGETPNTEAFF. CDR3 coding DNA: TGTGCCAGCACCTTAGGGGAGACACCGAACACTGAAGCTTTCTTT.